These T cell receptor beta chains were read from a single sample in a study of cytomegalovirus exposure and HLA in healthy donors. Using immunoSEQ multiplex PCR, the repertoire was profiled, and TCRdb retains in-frame clones only, with some absent. The top ten hold 2% to 2.5% of the sample, which has some 90,000 clones, roughly 70% seen once. Material: PBMCs. The source is a man aged 50 or older in good health and CMV-seronegative. Both conserved end residues are part of each CDR3. The order of the fields is V gene, J gene, D gene, clone size, CDR3 protein, CDR3 DNA. A D gene is named only where the DNA matches it firmly. The listing skips clone size in some rows; elsewhere it reads once, few, many or a size class.

V gene: TRBV29-1
J gene: TRBJ2-2
D gene: TRBD1
clone size: NA
CDR3 protein: CSAVGQLTGELFF
CDR3 DNA: TGCAGCGCAGTGGGACAGCTAACCGGGGAGCTGTTTTTT

V gene: TRBV4-1
J gene: TRBJ2-3
D gene: TRBD2
clone size: few
CDR3 protein: CASSQGRGGDADTQYF
CDR3 DNA: TGCGCCAGCAGCCAAGGGCGGGGGGGCGACGCAGATACGCAGTATTTT

V gene: TRBV19
J gene: TRBJ1-5
D gene: TRBD1
clone size: NA
CDR3 protein: CASSSPGQGGRGSNQPQHF
CDR3 DNA: TGTGCCAGTAGTAGTCCGGGACAGGGAGGTAGGGGGAGCAATCAGCCCCAGCATTTT

V gene: TRBV19
J gene: TRBJ1-2
D gene: TRBD1
clone size: NA
CDR3 protein: CASTDRDYGYTF
CDR3 DNA: TGTGCCAGTACGGACAGGGACTATGGCTACACCTTC

V gene: TRBV6-1
J gene: TRBJ2-1
D gene: TRBD2
clone size: medium-sized
CDR3 protein: CASSVTSEGWNEQFF
CDR3 DNA: TGTGCCAGCAGTGTGACTAGCGAGGGTTGGAATGAGCAGTTCTTC

V gene: TRBV6-6
J gene: TRBJ2-1
D gene: NA
clone size: few
CDR3 protein: CASSYRTGWNNEQFF
CDR3 DNA: TGTGCCAGCAGTTACAGAACAGGGTGGAACAATGAGCAGTTCTTC

V gene: TRBV19
J gene: TRBJ1-2
D gene: NA
clone size: once
CDR3 protein: CASSDPAAATPRVWGYTF
CDR3 DNA: TGTGCCAGTAGTGACCCCGCGGCAGCGACCCCGAGGGTGTGGGGCTACACCTTC

V gene: TRBV29-1
J gene: TRBJ1-1
D gene: NA
clone size: NA
CDR3 protein: CSVEGGPTEAFF
CDR3 DNA: TGCAGCGTGGAGGGGGGGCCCACTGAAGCTTTCTTT

V gene: TRBV4-2
J gene: TRBJ1-1
D gene: NA
clone size: NA
CDR3 protein: CASSRKGRNTEAFF
CDR3 DNA: TGTGCCAGCAGCCGAAAGGGGCGGAACACTGAAGCTTTCTTT

V gene: TRBV27
J gene: TRBJ2-5
D gene: TRBD1
clone size: NA
CDR3 protein: CASSGQGTQYF
CDR3 DNA: TGTGCCAGCAGCGGACAGGGGACCCAGTACTTC

V gene: TRBV10-2
J gene: TRBJ1-1
D gene: TRBD1
clone size: NA
CDR3 protein: CASRTGEGEAFF
CDR3 DNA: TGCGCCAGCAGGACAGGGGAGGGGGAAGCTTTCTTT

V gene: TRBV12-2
J gene: TRBJ1-4
D gene: NA
clone size: few
CDR3 protein: CASRLIRLDRVEEKLFF
CDR3 DNA: TGTGCAAGTCGCTTAATCAGGTTGGACAGGGTGGAGGAAAAACTGTTTTTT

V gene: TRBV7-8
J gene: TRBJ1-1
D gene: NA
clone size: NA
CDR3 protein: CASSLRQGNTEAFF
CDR3 DNA: TGTGCCAGCAGCTTACGGCAGGGGAACACTGAAGCTTTCTTT

V gene: TRBV7-9
J gene: TRBJ2-2
D gene: NA
clone size: few
CDR3 protein: CASNAGSRAGELFF
CDR3 DNA: TGTGCCAGCAACGCGGGGAGTAGGGCCGGGGAGCTGTTTTTT

V gene: TRBV4-1
J gene: TRBJ2-7
D gene: NA
clone size: NA
CDR3 protein: CASSQVVLVGVEQYF
CDR3 DNA: TGCGCCAGCAGCCAAGTCGTACTAGTCGGGGTCGAGCAGTACTTC

V gene: TRBV29-1
J gene: TRBJ1-1
D gene: NA
clone size: NA
CDR3 protein: CSHREGTTEAFF
CDR3 DNA: TGCAGCCACCGGGAGGGAACCACTGAAGCTTTCTTT

V gene: TRBV6-1
J gene: TRBJ1-1
D gene: TRBD1
clone size: NA
CDR3 protein: CASSDRGLTEAFF
CDR3 DNA: TGTGCCAGCAGTGACAGGGGGCTAACTGAAGCTTTCTTT

V gene: TRBV28
J gene: TRBJ1-5
D gene: TRBD1
clone size: NA
CDR3 protein: CASSLTGTGTSRADQPQHF
CDR3 DNA: TGTGCCAGCAGTTTAACCGGGACAGGGACTTCCAGGGCAGATCAGCCCCAGCATTTT

V gene: TRBV6-6
J gene: TRBJ2-7
D gene: TRBD1
clone size: NA
CDR3 protein: CASSTGQGREQYF
CDR3 DNA: TGTGCCAGCAGTACGGGACAGGGGAGGGAGCAGTACTTC

V gene: TRBV7-2
J gene: TRBJ1-2
D gene: TRBD1
clone size: NA
CDR3 protein: CASSLKSGGGYGYTF
CDR3 DNA: TGTGCCAGCAGCTTGAAGTCAGGGGGCGGCTATGGCTACACCTTC

V gene: TRBV4-1
J gene: TRBJ1-6
D gene: NA
clone size: NA
CDR3 protein: CASSQGTAQYSPLHF
CDR3 DNA: TGCGCCAGCAGCCAAGGGACAGCACAATATTCACCCCTCCACTTT

V gene: TRBV6-6
J gene: TRBJ2-1
D gene: NA
clone size: NA
CDR3 protein: CASSSSPGGEQFF
CDR3 DNA: TGTGCCAGCAGTTCCTCGCCAGGCGGGGAGCAGTTCTTC

V gene: TRBV20-1
J gene: TRBJ1-2
D gene: NA
clone size: NA
CDR3 protein: CSAGTSYGYTF
CDR3 DNA: TGCAGTGCTGGGACAAGTTATGGCTACACCTTC

V gene: TRBV6-6
J gene: TRBJ1-4
D gene: NA
clone size: NA
CDR3 protein: CASSYVSSNEKLFF
CDR3 DNA: TGTGCCAGCAGTTACGTCAGTTCTAATGAAAAACTGTTTTTT

V gene: TRBV2
J gene: TRBJ2-2
D gene: NA
clone size: NA
CDR3 protein: CASSEYYTGELFF
CDR3 DNA: TGTGCCAGCAGTGAATATTACACCGGGGAGCTGTTTTTT

V gene: TRBV2
J gene: TRBJ2-5
D gene: TRBD2
clone size: NA
CDR3 protein: CATRTSGGFQETQYF
CDR3 DNA: TGTGCCACCCGGACTAGCGGGGGGTTTCAAGAGACCCAGTACTTC

V gene: TRBV18
J gene: TRBJ2-7
D gene: TRBD1
clone size: NA
CDR3 protein: CASSRDREIEQYF
CDR3 DNA: TGTGCCAGCTCACGGGACAGGGAGATCGAGCAGTACTTC

V gene: TRBV2
J gene: TRBJ1-4
D gene: NA
clone size: medium-sized
CDR3 protein: CASRQGPGEKLFF
CDR3 DNA: TGTGCCAGCAGGCAGGGGCCTGGTGAAAAACTGTTTTTT

V gene: TRBV7-6
J gene: TRBJ2-6
D gene: NA
clone size: few
CDR3 protein: CASSLLTSTGANVLTF
CDR3 DNA: TGTGCCAGCAGCCTGCTAACTAGTACTGGGGCCAACGTCCTGACTTTC

V gene: TRBV15
J gene: TRBJ2-1
D gene: TRBD2
clone size: NA
CDR3 protein: CATSRGGRAIYNEQFF
CDR3 DNA: TGTGCCACCAGCAGAGGCGGGAGGGCCATCTACAATGAGCAGTTCTTC

V gene: TRBV5-1
J gene: TRBJ2-1
D gene: NA
clone size: NA
CDR3 protein: CASSLASSTDEQFF
CDR3 DNA: TGCGCCAGCAGCTTGGCCTCGAGCACCGATGAGCAGTTCTTC

V gene: TRBV6-1
J gene: TRBJ2-7
D gene: NA
clone size: NA
CDR3 protein: CASRSYEQYF
CDR3 DNA: TGTGCCAGCCGTTCCTACGAGCAGTACTTC

V gene: TRBV28
J gene: TRBJ1-2
D gene: NA
clone size: NA
CDR3 protein: CASSLLPRLGVAGYTF
CDR3 DNA: TGTGCCAGCAGTTTATTGCCCCGTCTAGGGGTCGCTGGCTACACCTTC

V gene: TRBV9
J gene: TRBJ2-3
D gene: NA
clone size: NA
CDR3 protein: CASSVVGDTQYF
CDR3 DNA: TGTGCCAGCAGCGTAGTCGGGGATACGCAGTATTTT

V gene: TRBV13
J gene: TRBJ1-2
D gene: TRBD1
clone size: NA
CDR3 protein: CASSLGTGRTYGYTF
CDR3 DNA: TGTGCCAGCAGCCTTGGGACAGGGAGGACGTATGGCTACACCTTC

V gene: TRBV5-8
J gene: TRBJ1-2
D gene: TRBD1
clone size: NA
CDR3 protein: CASSARLQGNDGYTF
CDR3 DNA: TGTGCCAGCAGCGCGAGATTACAGGGGAACGATGGCTACACCTTC

V gene: TRBV14
J gene: TRBJ2-2
D gene: TRBD1
clone size: NA
CDR3 protein: CASSLTGTTGELFF
CDR3 DNA: TGTGCCAGCAGCCTGACAGGGACCACCGGGGAGCTGTTTTTT

V gene: TRBV13
J gene: TRBJ2-1
D gene: NA
clone size: NA
CDR3 protein: CASSFGVGYNEQFF
CDR3 DNA: TGTGCCAGCAGCTTCGGGGTAGGGTACAATGAGCAGTTCTTC

V gene: TRBV27
J gene: TRBJ2-3
D gene: TRBD2
clone size: NA
CDR3 protein: CASSLSRGGTDTQYF
CDR3 DNA: TGTGCCAGCAGTTTATCGCGGGGGGGAACAGATACGCAGTATTTT

V gene: TRBV28
J gene: TRBJ1-4
D gene: TRBD1
clone size: NA
CDR3 protein: CASSGGGQANEKLFF
CDR3 DNA: TGTGCCAGCAGTGGGGGGGGACAGGCGAATGAAAAACTGTTTTTT